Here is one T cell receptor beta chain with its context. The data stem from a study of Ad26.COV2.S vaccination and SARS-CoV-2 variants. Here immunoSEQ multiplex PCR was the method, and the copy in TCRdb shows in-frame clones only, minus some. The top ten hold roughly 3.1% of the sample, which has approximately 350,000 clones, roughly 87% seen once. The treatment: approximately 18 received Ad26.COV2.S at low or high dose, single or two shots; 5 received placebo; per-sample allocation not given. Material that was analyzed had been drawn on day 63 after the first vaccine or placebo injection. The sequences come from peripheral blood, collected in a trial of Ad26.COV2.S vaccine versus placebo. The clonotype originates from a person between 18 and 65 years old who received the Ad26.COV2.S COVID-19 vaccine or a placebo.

The CDR3 loop is CASSLGRSNTEAFF. DNA for the CDR3: TGTGCCAGCAGCTTAGGGCGGTCGAACACTGAAGCTTTCTTT. The V call is TRBV7-2, the J call TRBJ1-1; no clear D gene. The V end was cut by 1 base, the J end by 1 base, with 7 bases between. Germline-derived CDR1 and CDR2 are SGHTA and FQGNSA. CDR3 length equals 14 residues. The whole variable domain, remainder taken from reference TRBV7-2 and TRBJ1-1, is GAGVSQSPSNKVTEKGKDVELRCDPISGHTALYWYRQSLGQGLEFLIYFQGNSAPDKSGLPSDRFSAERTGGSVSTLTIQRTQQEDSAVYLCASSLGRSNTEAFFGQGTRLTVV.